These 24 T cell receptor beta chains share one sample of origin, sequenced in a study of glioma-infiltrating T cells after dendritic cell vaccination. Described time point: after dendritic cell vaccination, including at tumor progression/relapse. Only in-frame clones appear in the TCRdb table, and some are missing; sequencing was by immunoSEQ multiplex PCR. This table holds about 110,000 clones, around 91% found once. This material consisted of blood, taken after dendritic cell vaccination. The receptors stem from a human donor with glioblastoma.

The chain is built from TRBV4-1 and TRBJ2-3; 7 bases fit TRBD2. Germline V gives CDR1 MGHRA, CDR2 YSYEKL. Losses at the gene ends were 0 bases for V and 3 bases for J; bases not matched to a gene: 6. The CDR3 runs 16 residues. The CDR3 DNA reads as TGCGCCAGCAGCCAAGATTACAGCGGGAAGACAGATACGCAGTATTTT. Protein sequence: CASSQDYSGKTDTQYF.

This clone was picked up a small number of times. The chain has TRBV4-2 and TRBJ2-7; 12 bases match TRBD2. Germline assignment: CDR1 LGHNA and CDR2 YNFKEQ. Germline trimming cut 1 base from V and 4 bases from J; bases unmatched to any gene: 5. The CDR3 runs 16 residues. CDR3 DNA: TGTGCCAGCAGCCAAGGGTCTAGCGGGGGGGTTTACGAGCAGTACTTC. Its translation is CASSQGSSGGVYEQYF.

This chain links TRBV2 with TRBJ1-3; D is possibly TRBD1 (6 bases). The V and J ends lost 3 bases and 3 bases respectively, with 12 bases between them. Germline V gives CDR1 SNHLY, CDR2 FYNNEI. This CDR3 has 15 residues. This chain's CDR3 is CASSEPRGRGNTIYF. Written as DNA, the CDR3 is TGTGCCAGCAGTGAGCCGCGGGGGCGTGGAAACACCATATATTTT.

This chain connects TRBV18 to TRBJ2-5; tentative D call: TRBD1 (5 bases). CDR1 and CDR2 from the germline V gene are KGHSH and LQKENI. Trimming pared 3 bases from V and 2 bases from J, leaving 10 bases between. CDR3 size: 14 residues. The DNA for the CDR3 is TGTGCCAGCTCACCCTCAGGGCGGCAAGAGACCCAGTACTTC. Its protein is CASSPSGRQETQYF.

The chain is built from TRBV4-1 and TRBJ2-2; D remains ambiguous. The CDR3 is 14 amino acids. V gave up 4 bases and J gave up 7 bases, with 13 bases separating them. CDR1 MGHRA and CDR2 YSYEKL come from the germline V gene. The DNA of the CDR3 is TGCGCCAGCAGCCCCTTTTTCGGTGGCGGGGAGCTGTTTTTT. Its protein product is CASSPFFGGGELFF.

The chain links TRBV5-1 to TRBJ2-1; 13 bases match TRBD2. V lost 4 bases and J lost 12; bases outside the gene matches: 7. The CDR3 is 14 residues long. The germline V gene has CDR1 SGHRS and CDR2 YFSETQ. The CDR3 protein is CASSPRTSGSLQFF. The DNA for the CDR3 is TGCGCCAGCAGCCCCCGGACTAGCGGGAGCTTGCAGTTCTTC.

In regard to this clone: Just one base apart from a much larger clone, this may be a read error. In the same sample, other DNA sequences code for this CDR3. This chain links TRBV11-2 with TRBJ2-5, with 12 bases identical to TRBD2. The V and J ends lost 4 bases and 4 bases, in that order; junction bases with no gene match: 1. This CDR3 has 14 amino acids. In germline, CDR1 is SGHAT, CDR2 FQNNGV. CDR3 in amino acids: CASSSGLAGETQYF. Written as DNA, the CDR3 is TGTGCCAGCAGCTCGGGACTAGCGGGAGAGACCCAGTACTTC.

The chain is built from TRBV9 and TRBJ2-1, with TRBD2 identical over 15 bases. This CDR3 comprises 18 residues. Germline CDR1 reads SGDLS; CDR2 reads YYNGEE. With 0 bases clipped from V and 4 bases from J, the junction kept 5 bases outside the gene matches. Here the CDR3 DNA reads TGTGCCAGCAGCGTAGTCCCAGGGACTAGCGGGAGGTACAATGAGCAGTTCTTC. Amino acids: CASSVVPGTSGRYNEQFF.

The chain has TRBV5-1 and TRBJ2-5; TRBD2 aligns across 8 bases. Germline V gene data show CDR1 as SGHRS and CDR2 as YFSETQ. The V segment lost 4 bases and the J segment 3 bases; nucleotides outside the gene matches: 8. The CDR3 is made up of 15 amino acids. This chain's CDR3 is CASSPRGASEETQYF. DNA of the CDR3: TGCGCCAGCAGCCCGCGGGGGGCGTCAGAAGAGACCCAGTACTTC. Filled out from reference TRBV5-1 and TRBJ2-5, the complete variable domain reads KAGVTQTPRYLIKTRGQQVTLSCSPISGHRSVSWYQQTPGQGLQFLFEYFSETQRNKGNFPGRFSGRQFSNSRSEMNVSTLELGDSALYLCASSPRGASEETQYFGPGTRLLVL.

Written as DNA, the CDR3 is TGCGCCAGCAGCTTGGGGCAGGGTTATTCCTACGAGCAGTACTTC. It yields the protein CASSLGQGYSYEQYF. The chain recombines TRBV5-1 with TRBJ2-7; possible D gene TRBD1, 5 bases. The V end lost 0 bases, the J end lost 1 base, and 11 bases lay between the germline ends. Germline V lookup: CDR1 SGHRS, CDR2 YFSETQ. The CDR3 runs to 15 residues.

The genes are TRBV28 and TRBJ1-2; 9 bases line up with TRBD1. J gave up 7 bases and V 6 bases, and 12 bases lay outside the gene matches. CDR1 is MDHEN and CDR2 is SYDVKM in the germline V gene. CDR3 size: 15 residues. The CDR3 is CASSPGGQGLSGYTF. CDR3 sequence (DNA): TGTGCCAGCAGCCCCGGAGGACAGGGGTTAAGTGGCTACACCTTC.

Only one count was recorded for this clone. The gene calls are TRBV30 and TRBJ1-1; 7 bases are a match to TRBD1. The germline gives CDR1 GTSNPN, CDR2 SVGIG (reference sequence). The CDR3 consists of 13 residues. Germline trimming cut 6 bases from V and 0 bases from J; bases unmatched to any gene: 4. The CDR3: CACLQGMNTEAFF. CDR3 DNA sequence: TGTGCCTGCTTACAGGGGATGAACACTGAAGCTTTCTTT.

The chain is built from TRBV2 and TRBJ2-3, with 7 bases lining up with TRBD2. Germline CDR1 SNHLY, CDR2 FYNNEI. This CDR3 has 14 residues. V dropped 6 bases and J dropped 8; count of bases not matched to a gene: 11. As DNA, the CDR3 is TGTGCCAGCAGGGGGGGGGAGGGCCTAGGTACGCAGTATTTT. It yields the protein CASRGGEGLGTQYF.

The V call is TRBV7-3, the J call TRBJ2-3; 11 bases map to TRBD2. Trimming took 5 bases from V and 6 from J; bases not matched to a gene: 13. Germline V gives CDR1 SGHTA, CDR2 FQGTGA. The CDR3 sequence is 17 residues long. The CDR3 DNA reads TGTGCCAGCAGCCCTCTTCCTAGCGGGAGGTTCACGGATACGCAGTATTTT. It specifies CASSPLPSGRFTDTQYF.

This chain uses TRBV5-6 with TRBJ2-7; maybe TRBD1 (5 bases). The CDR3 extends over 15 amino acids. V lost 4 bases to trimming and J lost 0 bases, with 14 bases between them. Looked up from germline, CDR1 is SGHDT and CDR2 is YYEEEE. The CDR3 region has the DNA TGTGCCAGCAGCCCCAGGACAAGGGGCTCCTACGAGCAGTACTTC. It yields the protein CASSPRTRGSYEQYF.

J is TRBJ1-2 and V is TRBV5-4; 12 bases line up with TRBD1. Germline values: CDR1 SGHNT, CDR2 YYREEE (reference sequence). The CDR3 is made up of 14 amino acids. V lost 4 bases, J lost 7 bases, and 5 bases stayed unmatched. CDR3 region: CASSVGQGASGYTF. DNA for the CDR3: TGTGCCAGCAGCGTGGGACAGGGGGCAAGTGGCTACACCTTC.

The V gene is TRBV7-9, the J gene TRBJ2-7, with TRBD1 identical over 10 bases. Germline CDR1 and CDR2: SEHNR and FQNEAQ (reference sequence). The length of the CDR3 is 15 residues. After removal of 5 bases from V and 6 bases from J, the junction contained 10 bases not matched to a gene. CDR3 protein: CASSHPGTGEAEQYF. CDR3 DNA sequence: TGTGCCAGCAGCCATCCGGGGACAGGGGAGGCCGAGCAGTACTTC.

A single count supports this clone. The CDR3 nucleotides are TGCGCCAGCAGCTATTCCGGGACTAGCGGGAGTATGGATACGCAGTATTTT. It yields the protein CASSYSGTSGSMDTQYF. The rearrangement joins TRBV5-1 to TRBJ2-3, with 14 bases matching TRBD2. V trimming: 3 bases; J trimming: 6 bases; junction bases outside the gene matches: 9. This CDR3 is 17 amino acids long. In germline, CDR1 is SGHRS, CDR2 YFSETQ.

The chain links TRBV18 to TRBJ2-7; 8 bases fit TRBD2. CDR1 and CDR2 (germline): KGHSH, LQKENI. V gave up 3 bases and J gave up 2 bases; unmatched junction bases: 6. This CDR3 is 15 amino acids long. The CDR3 nucleotides are TGTGCCAGCTCACCCGGGGGGGGGATGACCTACGAGCAGTACTTC. Amino acids: CASSPGGGMTYEQYF.

The J gene is TRBJ2-3, the V gene TRBV12-5; D uncertain. V lost 2 bases, J lost 10 bases, and 10 bases lay in between. Germline V gives CDR1 LGHNT, CDR2 FRNRAP. This CDR3 region has 12 residues. The CDR3: CASGLILESQYF. CDR3 bases: TGTGCTAGTGGTTTGATTCTTGAGTCGCAGTATTTT.

This chain uses TRBV9 with TRBJ2-7; weak D call: TRBD2 (7 bases). This CDR3 has 14 residues. V lost 3 bases to trimming and J lost 5 bases, with 15 bases between them. Germline CDR1 is SGDLS and CDR2 is YYNGEE. CDR3 amino acids: CASSAGGGFDEQYF. CDR3 coding DNA: TGTGCCAGCAGCGCGGGGGGCGGTTTCGACGAGCAGTACTTC.

The V and J genes are TRBV11-3 and TRBJ2-4; a possible D gene is TRBD2 (8 bases). CDR3 length equals 17 residues. The germline gives CDR1 SGHNT, CDR2 YENEEA. V was cut by 4 bases and J by 6 bases, with 22 bases left in between. CDR3 region: CASSSRGSGGPGNIQYF. In DNA, the CDR3 is TGTGCCAGCAGCTCCAGGGGGTCGGGGGGGCCGGGAAACATTCAGTACTTC.

V gene TRBV5-8 combines with J gene TRBJ2-3; TRBD1 might be the D (7 bases). Per the germline V gene, CDR1 is SGHTS and CDR2 is YDEGEE. V was cut by 4 bases and J by 0 bases, with 12 bases left in between. The CDR3 runs 15 residues. For the CDR3, the DNA is TGTGCCAGCAGCCTGGGGGGACAGAGCACAGATACGCAGTATTTT. Protein: CASSLGGQSTDTQYF.

CDR3 residues: CASSGRQGANTEAFF. DNA of the CDR3: TGTGCCAGCAGCGGCCGACAGGGCGCGAACACTGAAGCTTTCTTT. V gene TRBV7-8 combines with J gene TRBJ1-1, with TRBD1 identical over 7 bases. CDR1 is SGHVS, CDR2 FQNEAQ, per germline. V lost 5 bases and J lost 1; bases outside the gene matches: 7. The CDR3 contains 15 residues.